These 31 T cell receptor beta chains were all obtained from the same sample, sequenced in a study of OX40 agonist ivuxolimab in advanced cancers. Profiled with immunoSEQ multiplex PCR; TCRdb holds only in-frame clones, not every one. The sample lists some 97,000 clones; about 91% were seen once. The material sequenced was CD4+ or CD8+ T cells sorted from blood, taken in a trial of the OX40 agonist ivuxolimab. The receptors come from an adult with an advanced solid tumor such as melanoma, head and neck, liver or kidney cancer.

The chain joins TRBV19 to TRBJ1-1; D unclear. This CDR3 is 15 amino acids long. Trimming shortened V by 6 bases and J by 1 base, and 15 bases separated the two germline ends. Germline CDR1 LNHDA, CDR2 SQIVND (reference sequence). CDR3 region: CASSSLRQANTEAFF. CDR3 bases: TGTGCCAGTAGCTCCCTTAGGCAGGCGAACACTGAAGCTTTCTTT.

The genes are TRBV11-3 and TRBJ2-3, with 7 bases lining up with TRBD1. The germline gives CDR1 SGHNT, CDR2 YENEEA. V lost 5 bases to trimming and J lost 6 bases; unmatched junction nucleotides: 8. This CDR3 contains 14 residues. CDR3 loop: CASSPRQGADTQYF. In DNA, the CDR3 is TGTGCCAGCAGCCCCAGACAGGGTGCCGATACGCAGTATTTT.

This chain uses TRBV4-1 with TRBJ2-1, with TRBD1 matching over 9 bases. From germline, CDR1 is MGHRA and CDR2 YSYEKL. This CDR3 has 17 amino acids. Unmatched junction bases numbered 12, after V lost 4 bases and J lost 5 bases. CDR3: CASSRMGQGRPHNEQFF. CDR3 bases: TGCGCCAGCAGCCGGATGGGACAGGGAAGGCCTCACAATGAGCAGTTCTTC.

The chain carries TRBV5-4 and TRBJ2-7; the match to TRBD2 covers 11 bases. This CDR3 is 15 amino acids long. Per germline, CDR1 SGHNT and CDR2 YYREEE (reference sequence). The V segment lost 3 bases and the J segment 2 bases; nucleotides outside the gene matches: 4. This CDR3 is CASSYGTSGTYEQYF. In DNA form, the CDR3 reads TGTGCCAGCAGCTACGGGACTAGCGGCACCTACGAGCAGTACTTC.

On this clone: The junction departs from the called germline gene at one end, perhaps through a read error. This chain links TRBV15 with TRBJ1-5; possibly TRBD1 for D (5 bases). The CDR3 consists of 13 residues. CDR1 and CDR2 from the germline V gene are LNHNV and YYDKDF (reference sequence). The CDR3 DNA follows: TGTGCCACCAGCAGAGGGGGAGGCAGGGAGTTAAATTTT. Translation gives CATSRGGGRELNF.

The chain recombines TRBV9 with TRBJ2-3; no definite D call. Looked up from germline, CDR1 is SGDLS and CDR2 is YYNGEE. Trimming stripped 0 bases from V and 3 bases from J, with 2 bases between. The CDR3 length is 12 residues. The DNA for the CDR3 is TGTGCCAGCAGCGTAGGGACAGATACGCAGTATTTT. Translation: CASSVGTDTQYF.

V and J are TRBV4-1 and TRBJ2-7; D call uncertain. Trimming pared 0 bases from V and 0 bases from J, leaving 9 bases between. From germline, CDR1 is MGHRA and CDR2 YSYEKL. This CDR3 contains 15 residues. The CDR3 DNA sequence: TGCGCCAGCAGCCAAGAAGCGATCAGCTCCTACGAGCAGTACTTC. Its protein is CASSQEAISSYEQYF.

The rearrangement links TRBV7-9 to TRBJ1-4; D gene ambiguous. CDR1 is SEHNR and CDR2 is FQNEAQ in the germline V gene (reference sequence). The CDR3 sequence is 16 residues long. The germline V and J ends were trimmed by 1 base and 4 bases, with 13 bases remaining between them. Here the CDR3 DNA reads TGTGCCAGCAGCTTAGGGTCTGCGACGATTAATGAAAAACTGTTTTTT. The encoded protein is CASSLGSATINEKLFF.

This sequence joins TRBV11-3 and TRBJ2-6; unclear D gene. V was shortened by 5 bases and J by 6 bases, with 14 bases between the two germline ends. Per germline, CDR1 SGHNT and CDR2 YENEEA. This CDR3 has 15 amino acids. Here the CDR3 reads CASSTVTKSANVLTF. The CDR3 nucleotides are TGTGCCAGCAGCACGGTAACAAAGTCGGCCAACGTCCTGACTTTC. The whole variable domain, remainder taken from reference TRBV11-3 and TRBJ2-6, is EAGVVQSPRYKIIEKKQPVAFWCNPISGHNTLYWYLQNLGQGPELLIRYENEEAVDDSQLPKDRFSAERLKGVDSTLKIQPAELGDSAVYLCASSTVTKSANVLTFGAGSRLTVL.

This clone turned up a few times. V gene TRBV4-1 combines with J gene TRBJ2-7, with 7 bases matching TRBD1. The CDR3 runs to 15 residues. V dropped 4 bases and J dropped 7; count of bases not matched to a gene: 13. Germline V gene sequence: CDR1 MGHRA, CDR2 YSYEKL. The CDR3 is CASSRVTGQPREQYF. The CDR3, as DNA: TGCGCCAGCAGCCGAGTGACGGGACAGCCGAGGGAGCAGTACTTC.

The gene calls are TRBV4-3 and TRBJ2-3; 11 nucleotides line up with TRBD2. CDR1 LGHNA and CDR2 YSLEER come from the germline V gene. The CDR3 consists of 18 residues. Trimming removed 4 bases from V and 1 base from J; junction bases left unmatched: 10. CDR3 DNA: TGCGCCAGCAGCCTTCTATATCAGGGACTAGCGGGCACAGATACGCAGTATTTT. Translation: CASSLLYQGLAGTDTQYF.

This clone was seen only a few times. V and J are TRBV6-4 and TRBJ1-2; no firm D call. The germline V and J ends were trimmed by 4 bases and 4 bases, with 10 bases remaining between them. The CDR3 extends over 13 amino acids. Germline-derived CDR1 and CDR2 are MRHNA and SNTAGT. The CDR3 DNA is TGTGCCAGCAGTGCGGGGAAGGCCTATGGCTACACCTTC. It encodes CASSAGKAYGYTF.

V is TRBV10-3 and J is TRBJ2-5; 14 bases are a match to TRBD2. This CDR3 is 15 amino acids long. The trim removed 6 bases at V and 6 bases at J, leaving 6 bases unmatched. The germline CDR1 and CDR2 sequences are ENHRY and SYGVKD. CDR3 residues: CAIRPGLAGDQTQYF. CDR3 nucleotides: TGTGCCATCAGACCGGGACTAGCGGGAGATCAGACCCAGTACTTC.

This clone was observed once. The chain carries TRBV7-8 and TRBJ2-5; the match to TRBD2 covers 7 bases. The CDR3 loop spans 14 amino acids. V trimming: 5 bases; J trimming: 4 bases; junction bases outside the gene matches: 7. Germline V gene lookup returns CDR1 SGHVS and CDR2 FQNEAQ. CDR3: CASSLSGIPETQYF. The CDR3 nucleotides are TGTGCCAGCAGCCTGAGCGGGATTCCAGAGACCCAGTACTTC.

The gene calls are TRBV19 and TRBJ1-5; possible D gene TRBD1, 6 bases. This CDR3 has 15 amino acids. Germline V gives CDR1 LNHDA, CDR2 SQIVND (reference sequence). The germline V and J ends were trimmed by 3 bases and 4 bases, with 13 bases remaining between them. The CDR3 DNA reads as TGTGCCAGTAGTATTTTCGACAGGCTTAATCAGCCCCAGCATTTT. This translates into CASSIFDRLNQPQHF.

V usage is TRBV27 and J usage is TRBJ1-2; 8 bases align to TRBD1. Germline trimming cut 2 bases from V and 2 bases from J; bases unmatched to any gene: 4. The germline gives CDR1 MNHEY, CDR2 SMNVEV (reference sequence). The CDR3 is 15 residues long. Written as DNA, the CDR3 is TGTGCCAGCAGTTTACAGACAGGGGCGAACTATGGCTACACCTTC. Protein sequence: CASSLQTGANYGYTF.

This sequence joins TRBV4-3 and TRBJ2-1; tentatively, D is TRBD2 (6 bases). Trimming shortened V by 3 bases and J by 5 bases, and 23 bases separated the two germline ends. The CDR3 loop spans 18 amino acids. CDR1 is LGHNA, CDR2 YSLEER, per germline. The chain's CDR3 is CASSHRVVSEGGDNEQFF. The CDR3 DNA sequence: TGCGCCAGCAGCCACCGTGTTGTGTCGGAGGGAGGCGACAATGAGCAGTTCTTC.

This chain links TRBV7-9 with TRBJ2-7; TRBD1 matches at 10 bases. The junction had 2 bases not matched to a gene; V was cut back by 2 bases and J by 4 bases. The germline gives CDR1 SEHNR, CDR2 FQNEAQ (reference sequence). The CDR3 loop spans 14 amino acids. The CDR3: CASSLMGQGYEQYF. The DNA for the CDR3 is TGTGCCAGCAGCTTAATGGGACAGGGGTACGAGCAGTACTTC.

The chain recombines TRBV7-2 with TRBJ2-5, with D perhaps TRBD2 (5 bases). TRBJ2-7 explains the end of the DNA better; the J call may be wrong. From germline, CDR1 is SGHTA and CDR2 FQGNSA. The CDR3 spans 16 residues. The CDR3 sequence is CASSASTTGNPYEQYF. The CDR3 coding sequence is TGTGCCAGCAGCGCATCGACGACCGGGAATCCCTACGAGCAGTACTTC.

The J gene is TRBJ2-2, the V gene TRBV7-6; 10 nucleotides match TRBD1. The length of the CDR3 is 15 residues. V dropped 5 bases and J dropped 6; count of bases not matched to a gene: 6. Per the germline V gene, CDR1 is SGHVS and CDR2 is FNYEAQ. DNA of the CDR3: TGTGCCAGCAGCCCACGACAGGGGGCCGCCGGGGAGCTGTTTTTT. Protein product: CASSPRQGAAGELFF.

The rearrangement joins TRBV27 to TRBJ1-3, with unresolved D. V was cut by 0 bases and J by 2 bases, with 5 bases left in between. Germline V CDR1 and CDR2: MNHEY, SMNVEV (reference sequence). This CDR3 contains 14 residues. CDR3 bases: TGTGCCAGCAGTTTATCAGGGACTGGAAACACCATATATTTT. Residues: CASSLSGTGNTIYF.

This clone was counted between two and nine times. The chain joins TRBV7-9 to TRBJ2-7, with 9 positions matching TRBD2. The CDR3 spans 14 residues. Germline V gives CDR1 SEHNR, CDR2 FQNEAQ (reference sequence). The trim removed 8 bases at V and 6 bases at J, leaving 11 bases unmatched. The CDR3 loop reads CASSVAGEGGEQYF. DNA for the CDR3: TGTGCCAGCTCAGTAGCGGGAGAGGGAGGCGAGCAGTACTTC.

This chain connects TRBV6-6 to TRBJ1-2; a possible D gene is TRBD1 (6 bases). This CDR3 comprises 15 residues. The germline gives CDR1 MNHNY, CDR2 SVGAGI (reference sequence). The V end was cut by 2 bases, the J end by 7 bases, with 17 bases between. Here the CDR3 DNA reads TGTGCCAGCAGTTACCGCGCCGGGGGGGGCTCTGGCTACACCTTC. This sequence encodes CASSYRAGGGSGYTF.

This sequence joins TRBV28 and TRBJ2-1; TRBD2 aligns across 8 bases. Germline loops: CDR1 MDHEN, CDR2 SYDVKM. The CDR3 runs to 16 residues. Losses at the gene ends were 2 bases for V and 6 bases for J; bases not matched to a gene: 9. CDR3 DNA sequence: TGTGCCAGCAGTTTAGGTAGGCTAGCGGGTCGCAATGAGCAGTTCTTC. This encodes CASSLGRLAGRNEQFF.

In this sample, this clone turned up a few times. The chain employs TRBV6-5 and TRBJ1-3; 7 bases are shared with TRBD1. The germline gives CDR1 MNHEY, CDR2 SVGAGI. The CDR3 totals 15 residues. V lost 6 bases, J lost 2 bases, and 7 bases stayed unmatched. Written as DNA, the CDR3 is TGTGCCAGCAGCCCGCCGGGACAGACTGGAAACACCATATATTTT. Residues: CASSPPGQTGNTIYF.

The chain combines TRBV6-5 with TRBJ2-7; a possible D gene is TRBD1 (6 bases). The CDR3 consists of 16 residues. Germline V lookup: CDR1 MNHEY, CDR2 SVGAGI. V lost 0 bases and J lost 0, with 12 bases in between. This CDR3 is CASSYSPTGSSYEQYF. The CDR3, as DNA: TGTGCCAGCAGTTACTCGCCGACAGGCAGCTCCTACGAGCAGTACTTC.

CDR3: CASATLAGDLNEQFF. CDR3 nucleotide sequence: TGTGCCAGCGCCACCCTAGCGGGAGATCTCAATGAGCAGTTCTTC. The V and J genes are TRBV18 and TRBJ2-1; the match to TRBD2 covers 10 bases. The CDR3 extends over 15 amino acids. Germline-derived CDR1 and CDR2 are KGHSH and LQKENI. The V gene end was trimmed by 8 bases and the J gene end by 6 bases; junction bases not matched to a gene: 10.

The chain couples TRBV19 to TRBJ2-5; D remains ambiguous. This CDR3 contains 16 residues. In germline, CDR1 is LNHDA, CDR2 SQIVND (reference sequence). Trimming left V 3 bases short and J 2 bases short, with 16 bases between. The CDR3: CASSMKSGPPQETQYF. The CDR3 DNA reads TGTGCCAGTAGTATGAAGTCTGGACCCCCACAAGAGACCCAGTACTTC.

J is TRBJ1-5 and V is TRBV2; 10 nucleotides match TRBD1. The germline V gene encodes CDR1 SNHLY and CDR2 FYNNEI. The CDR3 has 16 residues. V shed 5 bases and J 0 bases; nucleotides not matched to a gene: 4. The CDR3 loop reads CASSLGQGYSNQPQHF. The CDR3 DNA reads TGTGCCAGCAGTCTGGGACAGGGGTATAGCAATCAGCCCCAGCATTTT.

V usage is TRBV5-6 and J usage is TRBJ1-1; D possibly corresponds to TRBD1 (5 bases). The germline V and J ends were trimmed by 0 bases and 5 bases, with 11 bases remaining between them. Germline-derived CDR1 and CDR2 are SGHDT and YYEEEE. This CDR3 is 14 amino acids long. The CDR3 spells CASSLEGTVTEAFF. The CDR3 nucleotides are TGTGCCAGCAGCTTGGAGGGGACCGTGACTGAAGCTTTCTTT.

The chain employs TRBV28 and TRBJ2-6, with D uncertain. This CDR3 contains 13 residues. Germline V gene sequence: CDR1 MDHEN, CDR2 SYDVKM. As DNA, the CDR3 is TGTGGGGCACGTAGCTCTGGGGCCAACGTCCTGACTTTC. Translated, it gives CGARSSGANVLTF.